This entry is about one TCR beta chain. The sample is drawn from a study of T cell responses to AZD1222 COVID-19 vaccine. Study-level background: Researchers grouped second doses given at about 4 or about 12 weeks into one pool.

V lost 6 bases, J lost 8 bases, and 2 bases stayed unmatched. Germline V gives CDR1 SNHLY, CDR2 FYNNEI. This CDR3 has 12 residues. This table comes from immunoSEQ multiplex PCR, and its TCRdb copy is limited to in-frame clones, with some not included. The sample holds about 120,000 clones, 85% to 90% seen once. The sequence came from an adult in good health. V and J are TRBV2 and TRBJ1-2, with 11 bases that match TRBD1. This specimen consisted of peripheral blood, obtained on day 0 of AZD1222 vaccination. The CDR3 DNA follows: TGTGCCAGCAGGGACAGGGGGCAAGGCTACACCTTC. Translated, it gives CASRDRGQGYTF.